This is a list of T cell receptor beta chains from one sample in a study of blood T cells in healthy people across ages. Using its own MiXCR run on the 5' RACE reads, TCRdb lists one record per CDR3 protein. The sample includes around 1.5 million distinct CDR3 sequences, around 59% of them seen just once. Sequenced material: blood. These receptors were obtained from a man younger than 35 in good health. CDR3s include the opening cysteine and the closing phenylalanine or tryptophan. A D gene is named only where the DNA matches it firmly. The listing skips clone size in some rows; elsewhere it reads once, few, many or a size class.

>TRBJ2-7|-|TRBV6-2/TRBV6-3|-
CASRWSPRRVPEQYF
TGTGCCAGCCGCTGGAGCCCTCGACGGGTCCCCGAGCAGTACTTC
>TRBJ2-7|-|TRBV5-5|TRBD1
CASSLGQGWEEAQYF
TGTGCCAGCAGCTTGGGACAGGGGTGGGAAGAGGCCCAGTACTTC
>TRBJ2-6|few|TRBV12-3/TRBV12-4|TRBD1
CASSTGTGAGANVLTF
TGTGCCAGCAGTACCGGGACAGGGGCCGGGGCCAACGTCCTGACTTTC
>TRBJ1-6|few|TRBV20-1|-
CSAKDLQSPLHF
TGCAGTGCTAAAGACCTCCAGTCACCCCTCCACTTT
>TRBJ1-5|-|TRBV6-2/TRBV6-3|-
CASMYQPQHF
TGTGCCAGCATGTATCAGCCCCAGCATTTT
>TRBJ2-2|-|TRBV29-1|TRBD2
CSVDPPGSGRLSNTGELFF
TGCAGCGTTGATCCTCCGGGTAGCGGGAGACTCTCGAACACCGGGGAGCTGTTTTTT
>TRBJ2-5|-|TRBV3-1|-
CASSLLTRETQYF
TGTGCCAGCAGCCTTCTGACGCGGGAGACCCAGTACTTC
>TRBJ2-3|-|TRBV11-2|TRBD1
CASSLGQPIYSDTQYF
TGTGCCAGCAGCTTGGGACAGCCCATTTATTCAGATACGCAGTATTTT
>TRBJ2-3|-|TRBV7-9|TRBD2
CAIREGAGGLADTQYF
TGTGCCATCCGGGAAGGAGCGGGAGGTTTGGCAGATACGCAGTATTTT
>TRBJ2-1|few|TRBV7-2|-
CASLFGGSSYNEQFF
TGTGCCAGTCTCTTTGGTGGGAGCTCCTACAATGAGCAGTTCTTC
>TRBJ2-1|-|TRBV7-9|-
CASSLALADRFF
TGTGCCAGCAGCTTAGCACTTGCCGACAGGTTCTTC
>TRBJ1-2|-|TRBV2|-
CASSEADSETVYGYTF
TGTGCCAGCAGTGAAGCGGACAGCGAGACCGTCTATGGCTACACCTTC
>TRBJ2-3|-|TRBV29-1|-
CSVVGRRNTDTQYF
TGCAGCGTCGTGGGCAGGAGGAACACAGATACGCAGTATTTT
>TRBJ1-2|-|TRBV5-4|TRBD1
CASRRSGTEYGYTF
TGTGCCAGCAGACGATCCGGGACAGAATATGGCTACACCTTC